The clone carrying this T cell receptor beta chain has ten or more counts. Its antigen is currently unknown. This sample was taken from a study of T cells in Graves' hyperthyroidism and ophthalmopathy. Study context: Peripheral blood was acquired at first diagnosis, ahead of any therapy whatsoever. General study findings and limits: It was a median 6.5 months before onset that the model predicted ophthalmopathy.

The investigators amplified TCR beta CDR3 regions from RNA transcripts. HTBI primers were the set used in a first-round RT-PCR of the TCR CDR3. In TCRdb, the multiplex PCR reads were re-called with MiXCR into one record per CDR3 protein. The sample has approximately 370,000 distinct CDR3 sequences, about 17% seen once. The CDR3 has 14 residues. V was cut by 5 bases and J by 3 bases, with 13 bases left in between. Exclusion of a patient resulted from uncontrolled infection, other autoimmune disease, pregnancy or lactation. The receptor was isolated from a woman in her 30s with Graves' hyperthyroidism that later progressed to Graves' ophthalmopathy. The rearrangement links TRBV12-3 or TRBV12-4 to TRBJ1-1; a possible D gene is TRBD1 (6 bases). Input material: blood. The CDR3: CASSTTGSHTEAFF. The CDR3 coding sequence is TGTGCCAGCAGTACCACAGGGAGTCACACTGAAGCTTTCTTT.